This T cell receptor (beta chain) was identified during a study of identical twins (dated by TCRdb to the mid-2010s). A note on the overall study: The study deep-sequenced TCR alpha and beta repertoires from monozygotic twins, unrelated adults of various ages and cord blood to test whether fetal clonotypes persist. Replicate twin experiments were performed at different times using different library preparation protocols to rule out contamination. The paper's findings and limits, for the study overall: Compared with coincidental sharing between unrelated individuals, out-of-frame TCR alpha sequences shared between twins had an excess of sequences with low generation probability. Invariant T cells such as MAIT and iNKT could partly confound zero-insertion analyses, though diverse VJ usage argued against this for most clonotypes. Abundant cord blood beta clonotypes had fewer insertions, young adult naive repertoires showed a similar but weaker trend, and memory repertoires showed no such trend. The excess sharing between twins in beta out-of-frame sequences was weaker because fewer shared sequences reduced the signal-to-noise ratio. Recombination models systematically underestimated out-of-frame TCR alpha sharing in monozygotic twins but agreed with sharing between unrelated individuals. Because the same donors could not be followed over many years, the conclusions relied on cross-sectional statistical analysis.

Libraries were built with 5' RACE. Sequencing instrument: Illumina HiSeq 2000. Template switching introduced a universal primer binding site; the final cDNA contained a unique molecular identifier, enabling accurate counting of TCR cDNA molecules. First-strand cDNA for TCR alpha and beta chains was synthesized from specific primers in the conserved constant-segment region. To control for contamination, every cDNA library was double barcoded, receiving both a SMART-Mk sample barcode and Illumina barcodes. TruSeq adapter sequences along with Illumina sample barcodes were introduced in two successive PCR steps. The TCR alpha and beta cDNA libraries were sequenced on the Illumina HiSeq platform using custom primers. In the paper's pipeline: MiGEC processed the raw reads to extract unique molecular identifiers, while MiXCR was used to determine the CDR3 positions. Recombination models were inferred per individual with the repgenHMM and IGoR tools using an EM algorithm. Shared clonotypes were analyzed with the tcR package in R, and sharing was normalized by the product of cloneset sizes. To study raw recombination without the effects of thymic and clonal selection, out-of-frame nonproductive sequences were analyzed. TCRdb applied fastp at Q25 and MiXCR to the public reads, then kept only in-frame beta chains. One record per CDR3 amino acid sequence lists the most common genes and DNA. In this record, the V and J calls reflect TCRdb's handling and not the investigators' own analysis. Here the sample has approximately 620,000 distinct CDR3 sequences; 8.6% occur a single time. Approximately 0.89% of the sample is in the top ten clones.

With respect to this clonotype: Its antigen is not yet known. No base quality information exists; no much larger clone differs at one position.

V sheds 2 bases and J sheds 9 bases, leaving 14 bases between their ends. CDR1 and CDR2 are read off the germline V gene as MNHEY and SVGAGI. Including cysteine and phenylalanine, the CDR3 has 14 amino acids. Only the CDR3 DNA stays, 42 bases, in frame from base 1. All donors were healthy Caucasians. The twin cohort consisted of three pairs of female monozygotic twins, all aged roughly 18 to 29 years. Peripheral blood mononuclear cells were used as the source from which RNA for TCR libraries was isolated. These data are also associated with another study on yellow fever vaccine responses in identical twins. Per that second paper: According to the authors, the vaccine-induced T cell response in identical twins seemed to be partly convergent and partly specific to each individual. The study precisely tracked vaccine-responding T cell clones in identical twins.

The sequenced sample consisted of PBMCs. Recombination connected TRBV6-5 to TRBJ2-1, with the D segment identity uncertain. The TCR originated in a woman aged 18-30 years in good health. At the DNA level, the sequence is TGTGCCAGCAGTTACAGCGCCCGGGCAGGTGAGCAGTTCTTC. The resulting protein is CASSYSARAGEQFF.